Listed here are 3 T cell receptor beta chains from one sample, sequenced in a study of blood T cells in healthy people across ages. Alongside a J-beta primer mix, a sample-barcoded 5' primer served in a second PCR lasting about 7 to 12 cycles. Each CDR3 protein is one row after TCRdb ran MiXCR on the 5' RACE reads. The table includes around 850,000 distinct CDR3 sequences, under 40% detected once. Material for sequencing was blood. The receptors derive from a man between 18 and 35 years old in good health.

This chain links TRBV20-1 with TRBJ2-7; 10 nucleotides agree with TRBD2. The CDR3 has 14 residues. V was pared by 4 bases and J by 0 bases, with 3 bases of the junction left unmatched. CDR1 and CDR2 (germline): DFQATT, SNEGSKA (reference sequence). CDR3: CSAISGRNSYEQYF. DNA of the CDR3: TGCAGTGCTATTAGCGGGAGGAACTCCTACGAGCAGTACTTC.

The chain has TRBV20-1 and TRBJ2-4; TRBD2 matches at 7 bases. CDR3 size: 14 residues. The junction had 2 bases not matched to a gene; V was cut back by 3 bases and J by 0 bases. Germline assignment: CDR1 DFQATT and CDR2 SNEGSKA (reference sequence). In DNA, the CDR3 is TGCAGTGCTAGTGGGGGGGGAGCCAAAAACATTCAGTACTTC. Translating gives CSASGGGAKNIQYF.

DNA for the CDR3: TGCGCCAGCAGCCAAGGGAGGCGTAACCAAGAGACCCAGTACTTC. It encodes CASSQGRRNQETQYF. The chain uses TRBV4-1 and TRBJ2-5; weak D call: TRBD2 (5 bases). This CDR3 spans 15 amino acids. Germline loops: CDR1 MGHRA, CDR2 YSYEKL. The germline V and J ends were trimmed by 1 base and 0 bases, with 9 bases remaining between them.